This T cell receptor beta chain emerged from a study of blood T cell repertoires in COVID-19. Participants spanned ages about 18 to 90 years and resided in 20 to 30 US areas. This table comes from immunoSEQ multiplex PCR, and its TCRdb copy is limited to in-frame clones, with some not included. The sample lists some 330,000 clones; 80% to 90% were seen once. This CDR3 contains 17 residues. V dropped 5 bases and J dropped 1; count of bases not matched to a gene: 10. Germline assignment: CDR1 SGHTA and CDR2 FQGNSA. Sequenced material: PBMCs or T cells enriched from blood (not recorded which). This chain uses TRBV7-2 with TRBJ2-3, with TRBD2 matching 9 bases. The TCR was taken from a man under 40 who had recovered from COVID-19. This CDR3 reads CASSPSGGTPRTDTQYF. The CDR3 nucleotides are TGTGCCAGCAGCCCAAGCGGGGGGACCCCCCGCACAGATACGCAGTATTTT. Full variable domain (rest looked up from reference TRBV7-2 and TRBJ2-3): GAGVSQSPSNKVTEKGKDVELRCDPISGHTALYWYRQSLGQGLEFLIYFQGNSAPDKSGLPSDRFSAERTGGSVSTLTIQRTQQEDSAVYLCASSPSGGTPRTDTQYFGPGTRLTVL.